The 17 T cell receptor beta chains below were found in one sample sequenced in a study of blood T cells in healthy people across ages. Sample-barcoded 5' priming and a J-beta primer mix drove a second PCR of 7 to 11 cycles. TCRdb re-derived calls from the 5' RACE reads in MiXCR, one entry per CDR3 protein. The sample lists about 590,000 distinct CDR3 sequences; under 30% were seen once. Sequencing was performed on blood. Source of these receptors: a woman aged 80 or over in good health.

This clonotype was picked up a small number of times. One base away lies a much larger clone, so this may be a sequencing read error. The gene calls are TRBV4-3 and TRBJ2-1; a weak D match, TRBD2 (5 bases). Matching the DNA end better, TRBJ2-7 makes the J call doubtful. The CDR3 covers 14 residues. Looked up from germline, CDR1 is LGHNA and CDR2 is YSLEER. Written as DNA, the CDR3 is TGCGCCAGCAGCCAAGGGTCGGGGTACAATGAGCAGTACTTC. This sequence encodes CASSQGSGYNEQYF.

The chain combines TRBV20-1 with TRBJ2-7, with D tentatively TRBD2 (6 bases). Germline CDR1 DFQATT, CDR2 SNEGSKA (reference sequence). The CDR3 consists of 13 residues. V lost 0 bases, J lost 3 bases, and 9 bases lay in between. Written as DNA, the CDR3 is TGCAGTGCTAGAGAGAGACTAGACTACGAGCAGTACTTC. This translates into CSARERLDYEQYF.

CDR3 sequence: CASSPVRTEQYF. DNA of the CDR3: TGTGCCAGCAGCCCTGTCAGGACGGAGCAGTACTTC. The rearrangement joins TRBV6-2 or TRBV6-3 to TRBJ2-7, with no clear D. Trimming shortened V by 6 bases and J by 7 bases, and 13 bases separated the two germline ends. The CDR3 has 12 residues. Germline CDR1 is MNHEY and CDR2 is SVGEGT.

This clonotype appeared many times. The V gene is TRBV9, the J gene TRBJ2-3; 14 bases line up with TRBD2. V trimming: 6 bases; J trimming: 3 bases; junction bases outside the gene matches: 9. Germline values: CDR1 SGDLS, CDR2 YYNGEE. This CDR3 contains 17 residues. The CDR3 DNA is TGTGCCAGCATCATACCGGGACTAGCGGGGGAGACAGATACGCAGTATTTT. This encodes CASIIPGLAGETDTQYF.

Points on this clonotype: Since a much larger clone is just one base distant, this may be a read error. The chain is built from TRBV6-5 and TRBJ2-7; D not resolved. The J call is uncertain, as TRBJ2-5 better fits the DNA end. The germline CDR1 and CDR2 sequences are MNHEY and SVGAGI. The CDR3 length is 15 residues. CDR3: CASCYLSRSGETQYF. The CDR3 DNA reads TGTGCCAGCTGTTACCTATCACGGTCTGGGGAGACCCAGTACTTC.

This clonotype came up many times. V gene TRBV7-2 combines with J gene TRBJ2-1, with 9 bases aligning to TRBD1. This CDR3 region has 16 residues. The junction had 11 bases not matched to a gene; V was cut back by 3 bases and J by 8 bases. Germline V gene data show CDR1 as SGHTA and CDR2 as FQGNSA. This CDR3 reads CASSLMGQGKGDEQFF. The CDR3 DNA follows: TGTGCCAGCAGCTTGATGGGACAGGGAAAAGGGGATGAGCAGTTCTTC.

This clonotype was recorded a few times. The chain carries TRBV7-9 and TRBJ1-1, with TRBD1 identical over 8 bases. The germline CDR1 and CDR2 sequences are SEHNR and FQNEAQ (reference sequence). The CDR3 totals 13 residues. J gave up 4 bases and V 8 bases, and 6 bases lay outside the gene matches. The chain's CDR3 is CASSQGAFTEAFF. In nucleotides, the CDR3 is TGTGCCAGCTCCCAGGGGGCATTCACTGAAGCTTTCTTT.

The chain carries TRBV20-1 and TRBJ2-5; TRBD1 might be the D (6 bases). This CDR3 is built from 15 residues. The V gene lost 3 bases and the J gene lost 4 bases, with 18 bases spanning the gap. The germline CDR1 and CDR2 sequences are DFQATT and SNEGSKA (reference sequence). This CDR3 reads CSARSLGAVLETQYF. The CDR3 DNA reads as TGCAGTGCTAGGTCGCTGGGGGCGGTTCTAGAGACCCAGTACTTC.

The sample holds many counts of this clonotype. The chain recombines TRBV5-6 with TRBJ2-3; 8 bases align to TRBD1. Germline CDR1 reads SGHDT; CDR2 reads YYEEEE. Trimming removed 2 bases from V and 4 bases from J; junction bases left unmatched: 0. This CDR3 contains 13 residues. CDR3 DNA sequence: TGTGCCAGCAGCTTACAGGGGGCAGATACGCAGTATTTT. Translation gives CASSLQGADTQYF.

As concerns this clonotype: A read error may be the cause here, since a much bigger clone is one base away. V usage is TRBV18 and J usage is TRBJ2-1; a weak D match, TRBD2 (5 bases). Near its end, the DNA agrees better with TRBJ2-7, so the J call may be wrong. The V gene's germline CDR1 is KGHSH and CDR2 LQKENI. The CDR3 extends over 13 amino acids. The CDR3 region is CASSGEPYNEQYF. In DNA form, the CDR3 reads TGTGCCAGCTCAGGGGAGCCTTACAATGAGCAGTACTTC.

This clonotype occurred many times. The rearrangement joins TRBV7-2 to TRBJ2-2, with D hard to call. CDR3 length: 13 amino acids. Germline V lookup: CDR1 SGHTA, CDR2 FQGNSA. Trimming shortened V by 5 bases and J by 8 bases, and 12 bases separated the two germline ends. The CDR3 DNA follows: TGTGCCAGCAGCCCCGGCGTAGGGGGGGAGCTGTTTTTT. It is translated as CASSPGVGGELFF.

This clonotype was detected a few times. V is TRBV7-9 and J is TRBJ2-3; D is unresolved. Germline assignment: CDR1 SEHNR and CDR2 FQNEAQ (reference sequence). V lost 4 bases and J 0 bases, leaving 11 bases between the germline ends. CDR3 length: 15 residues. In DNA, the CDR3 is TGTGCCAGCAGCTCGTGGGGATCGAGCACAGATACGCAGTATTTT. It encodes CASSSWGSSTDTQYF.

This clonotype has just a few counts. The chain recombines TRBV5-4 with TRBJ1-4; TRBD1 is a possible D gene (6 bases). Trimming took 1 base from V and 6 from J, leaving 10 bases between them. Looked up from germline, CDR1 is SGHNT and CDR2 is YYREEE (reference sequence). This CDR3 spans 14 amino acids. The CDR3 coding sequence is TGTGCCAGCAGCTTGAAACAGGGTGATGAAAAACTGTTTTTT. The encoded protein is CASSLKQGDEKLFF.

Comments on this clonotype: A much bigger clone sits one base away, suggesting this may be a read error. The chain is built from TRBV20-1 and TRBJ2-5; 9 bases align to TRBD1. Trimming cost V 5 bases and J 11 bases; bases outside gene matches: 12. CDR3 length equals 13 residues. Germline CDR1 and CDR2: DFQATT and SNEGSKA (reference sequence). This CDR3 reads CSAAPDRGNEQYF. The CDR3 DNA reads TGCAGTGCTGCTCCGGACAGGGGCAATGAGCAGTACTTC.

With regard to this clonotype: One end of the junction varies from germline; a read error may be responsible. This sequence joins TRBV7-9 and TRBJ1-4, with unresolved D. The CDR3 runs to 15 residues. The germline CDR1 and CDR2 sequences are SEHNR and FQNEAQ (reference sequence). The CDR3 is CASSKGSHAAERLFF. CDR3 in DNA: TGTGCCAGCAGCAAAGGCAGCCACGCGGCTGAAAGACTGTTTTTT.

This clonotype was seen just once. The gene calls are TRBV20-1 and TRBJ2-1, with 12 bases that match TRBD2. The V segment lost 3 bases and the J segment 7 bases; nucleotides outside the gene matches: 10. CDR1 DFQATT and CDR2 SNEGSKA come from the germline V gene (reference sequence). The CDR3 length is 16 residues. Here the CDR3 reads CSASSKTSGSINEQFF. CDR3 bases: TGCAGTGCTAGTTCAAAGACTAGCGGGAGTATTAATGAGCAGTTCTTC.

This clonotype has a handful of counts. The chain carries TRBV11-2 and TRBJ1-2; 8 bases are shared with TRBD1. The CDR3 contains 15 residues. Unmatched junction bases numbered 9, after V lost 3 bases and J lost 6 bases. The germline V gene has CDR1 SGHAT and CDR2 FQNNGV. The CDR3 DNA follows: TGTGCCAGCAGCTTCGGTCCAGGGGGCCGTAATGGCTACACCTTC. This sequence encodes CASSFGPGGRNGYTF.